This record covers a single TCR beta chain. Its target is unknown. A read error may account for a junction end that differs from germline. This table comes from immunoSEQ multiplex PCR, and its TCRdb copy is limited to in-frame clones, with some not included. The profile covers tens of thousands of clones, with 89% appearing a single time and 0.3% to 0.45% taken by the ten largest. This sample stems from a study of OX40 agonist ivuxolimab in advanced cancers. Study context: Patients enrolled in dose escalation were diagnosed with hepatocellular carcinoma, melanoma, renal cell or head and neck cancer. Study-wide points: CD8+ T cells averaged more expanded clones than CD4+. A proportion of nonresponders additionally exhibited low normalized T-cell clonal expansion.

This clonotype was obtained from an adult with an advanced solid tumor such as melanoma, head and neck, liver or kidney cancer. Sequencing used CD4+ or CD8+ T cells sorted from blood, obtained in a trial of the OX40 agonist ivuxolimab.

The CDR3: CASSFDLAGERFF. The CDR3 DNA reads TGTGCCAGCAGCTTTGACCTAGCGGGAGAGCGGTTCTTC. This chain uses TRBV7-2 with TRBJ2-1; 10 bases fit TRBD2. The germline CDR1 and CDR2 sequences are SGHTA and FQGNSA. This CDR3 has 13 amino acids. The variable domain in full, with the rest retrieved from reference TRBV7-2 and TRBJ2-1, is GAGVSQSPSNKVTEKGKDVELRCDPISGHTALYWYRQSLGQGLEFLIYFQGNSAPDKSGLPSDRFSAERTGGSVSTLTIQRTQQEDSAVYLCASSFDLAGERFFGPGTRLTVL.